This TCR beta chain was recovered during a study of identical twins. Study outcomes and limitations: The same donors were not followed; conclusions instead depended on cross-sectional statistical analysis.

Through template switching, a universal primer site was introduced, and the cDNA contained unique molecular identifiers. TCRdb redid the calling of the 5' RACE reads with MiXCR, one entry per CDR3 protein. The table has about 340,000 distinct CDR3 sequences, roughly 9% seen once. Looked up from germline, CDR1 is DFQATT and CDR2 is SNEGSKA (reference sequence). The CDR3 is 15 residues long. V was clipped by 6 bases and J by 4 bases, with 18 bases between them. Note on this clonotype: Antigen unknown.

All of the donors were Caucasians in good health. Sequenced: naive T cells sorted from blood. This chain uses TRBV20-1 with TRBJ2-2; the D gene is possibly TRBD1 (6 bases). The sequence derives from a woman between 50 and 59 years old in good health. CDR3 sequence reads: CSALSGRGSTGELFF. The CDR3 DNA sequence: TGCAGTGCGCTATCGGGCAGGGGATCCACCGGGGAGCTGTTTTTT.